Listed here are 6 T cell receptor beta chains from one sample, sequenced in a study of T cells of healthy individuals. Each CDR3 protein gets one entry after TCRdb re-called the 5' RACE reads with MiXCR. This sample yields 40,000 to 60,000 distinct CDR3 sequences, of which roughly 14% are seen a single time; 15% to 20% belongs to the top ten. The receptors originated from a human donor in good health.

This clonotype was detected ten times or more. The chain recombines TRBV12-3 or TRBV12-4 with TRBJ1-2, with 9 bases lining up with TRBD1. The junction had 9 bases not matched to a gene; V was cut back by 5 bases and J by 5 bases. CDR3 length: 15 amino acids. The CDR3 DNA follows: TGTGCCAGCAGTATCAGGGACAGGGATCCGTATGGCTACACCTTC. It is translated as CASSIRDRDPYGYTF.

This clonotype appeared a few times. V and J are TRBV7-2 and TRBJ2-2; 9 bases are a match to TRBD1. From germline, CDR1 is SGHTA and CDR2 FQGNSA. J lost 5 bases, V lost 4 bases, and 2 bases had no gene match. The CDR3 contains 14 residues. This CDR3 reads CASSWGQGTGELFF. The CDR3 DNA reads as TGTGCCAGCAGCTGGGGACAGGGAACCGGGGAGCTGTTTTTT.

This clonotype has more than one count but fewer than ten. This chain's CDR3 is CASSSEGYGYTF. Written as DNA, the CDR3 is TGCGCCAGCAGCTCCGAGGGCTATGGCTACACCTTC. The rearrangement uses TRBV5-1 and TRBJ1-2, with D uncertain. Per germline, CDR1 SGHRS and CDR2 YFSETQ. The CDR3 has 12 amino acids. Deletions cut 3 bases from V and 4 bases from J, with 7 bases between. Full variable domain (outside the CDR3, taken from reference TRBV5-1 and TRBJ1-2): KAGVTQTPRYLIKTRGQQVTLSCSPISGHRSVSWYQQTPGQGLQFLFEYFSETQRNKGNFPGRFSGRQFSNSRSEMNVSTLELGDSALYLCASSSEGYGYTFGSGTRLTVV.

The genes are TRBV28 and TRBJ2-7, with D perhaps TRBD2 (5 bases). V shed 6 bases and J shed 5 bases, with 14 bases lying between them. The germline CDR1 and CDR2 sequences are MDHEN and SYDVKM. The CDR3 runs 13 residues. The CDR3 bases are TGTGCCAGCAGGGTCTTTGGGAGCCACGAGCAGTACTTC. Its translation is CASRVFGSHEQYF.

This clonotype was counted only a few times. The CDR3 loop is CASGFTGPNTEAFF. The CDR3 coding sequence is TGTGCTAGTGGGTTTACAGGGCCGAACACTGAAGCTTTCTTT. This sequence joins TRBV12-5 and TRBJ1-1, with D possibly TRBD1 on 6 matching bases. The V gene's germline CDR1 is LGHNT and CDR2 FRNRAP. The CDR3 spans 14 residues. Trimming took off 6 bases at V and 1 base at J, with 12 bases between the two ends.

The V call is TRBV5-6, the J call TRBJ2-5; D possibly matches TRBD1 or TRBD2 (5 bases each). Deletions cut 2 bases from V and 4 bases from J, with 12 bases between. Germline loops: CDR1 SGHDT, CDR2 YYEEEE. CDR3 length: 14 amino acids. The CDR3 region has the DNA TGTGCCAGCAGCTTCTTAGGGACGTCAGAGACCCAGTACTTC. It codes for CASSFLGTSETQYF.